This TCR beta chain was sequenced for a study of cytomegalovirus exposure and HLA in healthy donors. Study-level information: A previous analysis identified about 110 million unique TCR beta sequences derived from roughly 180 million T cells. Study-level findings and limits: The likely explanation for a cluster of highly shared sequence variants was sequencing artifact. Reports showed the classifier diagnosing cytomegalovirus status with high specificity and sensitivity.

As for the donors, each was a healthy bone marrow donor. Comment on this clone: No antigen is known for it.

Vbeta (60) and Jbeta (13) primers were used in the PCR. Profiling relied on immunoSEQ multiplex PCR, and the TCRdb table lists in-frame clones only, not all of them. In the table there are 150,000 to 200,000 clones, more than 60% of which are singletons. This TCR came from a woman aged 60 to 75 in good health and CMV-seropositive. Material for sequencing was PBMCs.

The CDR3 bases are TGTGCCAGCAGCTTGCGGGGAAGGGTCAACGAGCAGTACTTC. Translation gives CASSLRGRVNEQYF. J is TRBJ2-7 and V is TRBV5-6, with a possible D match to TRBD2 (5 bases). This CDR3 has 14 residues. Germline V lookup: CDR1 SGHDT, CDR2 YYEEEE. Trimming stripped 1 base from V and 5 bases from J, with 13 bases between.